This note documents a single T cell receptor beta chain sequence. The J segment lost 6 bases and the V segment lost 5 bases, leaving 6 bases of the junction unmatched. The CDR3 is 15 amino acids. Germline V gene data show CDR1 as MDHEN and CDR2 as SYDVKM. Sequenced by immunoSEQ multiplex PCR; TCRdb stores in-frame clones only, minus some. The profile shows almost 90,000 clones, about 89% of them singletons. This sample stems from a study of control samples from healthy donors and cancer patients. This sequence originates from a man younger than 45 in good health. The chain links TRBV28 to TRBJ1-6; 8 bases align to TRBD1. Sequencing input: blood. CDR3 in amino acids: CASSAGGAGNSPLHF. CDR3 sequence (DNA): TGTGCCAGCAGTGCAGGGGGCGCGGGTAATTCACCCCTCCACTTT.